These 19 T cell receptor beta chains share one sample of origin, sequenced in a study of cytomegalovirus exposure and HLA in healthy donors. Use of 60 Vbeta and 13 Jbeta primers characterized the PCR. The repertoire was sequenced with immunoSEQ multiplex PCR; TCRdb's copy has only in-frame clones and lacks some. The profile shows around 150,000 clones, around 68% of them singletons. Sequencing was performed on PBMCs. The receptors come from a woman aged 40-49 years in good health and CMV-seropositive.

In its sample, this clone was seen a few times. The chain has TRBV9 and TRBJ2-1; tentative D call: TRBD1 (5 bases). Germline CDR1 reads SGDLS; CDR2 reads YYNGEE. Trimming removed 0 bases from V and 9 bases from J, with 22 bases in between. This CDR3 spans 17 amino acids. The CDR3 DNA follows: TGTGCCAGCAGCGTAGATAAGGGTGGCAGGGTCATCGGTGAGCAGTTCTTC. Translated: CASSVDKGGRVIGEQFF.

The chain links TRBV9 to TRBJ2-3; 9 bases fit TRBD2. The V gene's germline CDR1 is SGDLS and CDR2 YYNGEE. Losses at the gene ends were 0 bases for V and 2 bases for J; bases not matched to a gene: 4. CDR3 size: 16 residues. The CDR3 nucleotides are TGTGCCAGCAGCGTAGCGATAGCGGGGGCCACAGATACGCAGTATTTT. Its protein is CASSVAIAGATDTQYF.

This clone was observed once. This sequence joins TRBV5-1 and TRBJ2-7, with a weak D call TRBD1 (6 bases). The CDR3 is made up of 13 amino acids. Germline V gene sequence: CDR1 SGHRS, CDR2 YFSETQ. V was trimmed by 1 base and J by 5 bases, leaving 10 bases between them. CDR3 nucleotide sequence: TGCGCCAGCAGCTTGTACAGGGACCACGAGCAGTACTTC. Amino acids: CASSLYRDHEQYF.

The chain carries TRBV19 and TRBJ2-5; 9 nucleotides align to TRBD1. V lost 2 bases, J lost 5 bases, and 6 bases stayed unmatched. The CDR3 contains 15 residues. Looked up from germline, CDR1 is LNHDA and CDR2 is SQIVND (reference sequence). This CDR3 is CASSITGQGRETQYF. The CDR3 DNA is TGTGCCAGTAGTATAACGGGACAGGGAAGGGAGACCCAGTACTTC.

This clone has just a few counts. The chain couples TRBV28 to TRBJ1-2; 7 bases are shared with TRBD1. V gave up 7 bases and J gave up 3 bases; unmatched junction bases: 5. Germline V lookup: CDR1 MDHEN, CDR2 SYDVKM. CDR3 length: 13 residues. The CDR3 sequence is CASNAGTDYGYTF. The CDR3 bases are TGTGCCAGCAACGCCGGGACAGACTATGGCTACACCTTC.

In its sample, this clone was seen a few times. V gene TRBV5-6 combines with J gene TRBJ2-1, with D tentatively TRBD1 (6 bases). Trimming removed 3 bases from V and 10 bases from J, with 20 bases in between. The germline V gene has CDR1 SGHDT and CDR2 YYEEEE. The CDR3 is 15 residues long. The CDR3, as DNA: TGTGCCAGCAGCTCACTCGGGACACGGCTCAGCGAGCAGTTCTTC. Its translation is CASSSLGTRLSEQFF.

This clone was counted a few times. The CDR3 DNA sequence: TGTGCCAGCAGCAAGCACCGGACTAGGGGATCGAATACGCAGTATTTT. It yields the protein CASSKHRTRGSNTQYF. V gene TRBV21-1 combines with J gene TRBJ2-3; the DNA was not used to check the table's D call, TRBD2. TRBV21-1 is assigned pseudogene status. CDR3 length: 16 amino acids.

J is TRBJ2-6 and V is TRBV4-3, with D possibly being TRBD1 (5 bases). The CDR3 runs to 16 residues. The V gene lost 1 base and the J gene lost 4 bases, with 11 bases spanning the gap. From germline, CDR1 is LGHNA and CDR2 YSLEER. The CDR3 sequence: CASSQAAGSGANVLTF. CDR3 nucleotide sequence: TGCGCCAGCAGCCAAGCCGCAGGGTCAGGGGCCAACGTCCTGACTTTC.

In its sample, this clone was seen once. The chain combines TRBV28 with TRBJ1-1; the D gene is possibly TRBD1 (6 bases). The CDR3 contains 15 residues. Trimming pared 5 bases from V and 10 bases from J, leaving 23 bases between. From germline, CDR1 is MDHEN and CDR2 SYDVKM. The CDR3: CASSPSTGAGGAAFF. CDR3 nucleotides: TGTGCCAGCAGTCCTTCAACAGGTGCCGGGGGGGCAGCTTTCTTT.

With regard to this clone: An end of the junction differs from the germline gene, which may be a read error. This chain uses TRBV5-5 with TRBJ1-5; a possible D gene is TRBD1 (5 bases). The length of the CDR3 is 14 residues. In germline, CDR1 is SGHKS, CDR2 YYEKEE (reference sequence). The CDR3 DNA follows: TGTGCCAGCAGCTTGGCCGTCAGGGATCAGCCCCAGAATTTT. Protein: CASSLAVRDQPQNF.

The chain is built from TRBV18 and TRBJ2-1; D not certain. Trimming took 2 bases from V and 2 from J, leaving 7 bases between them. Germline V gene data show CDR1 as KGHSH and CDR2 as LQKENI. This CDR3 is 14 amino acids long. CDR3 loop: CASSPGGTYNEQFF. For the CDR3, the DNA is TGTGCCAGCTCACCAGGCGGAACCTACAATGAGCAGTTCTTC.

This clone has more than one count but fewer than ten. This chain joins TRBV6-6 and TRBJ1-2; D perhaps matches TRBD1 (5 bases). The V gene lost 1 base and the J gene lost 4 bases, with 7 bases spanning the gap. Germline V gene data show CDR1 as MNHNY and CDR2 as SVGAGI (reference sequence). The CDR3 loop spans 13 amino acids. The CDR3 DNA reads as TGTGCCAGCAGTTACTTACAGGCCTATGGCTACACCTTC. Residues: CASSYLQAYGYTF.

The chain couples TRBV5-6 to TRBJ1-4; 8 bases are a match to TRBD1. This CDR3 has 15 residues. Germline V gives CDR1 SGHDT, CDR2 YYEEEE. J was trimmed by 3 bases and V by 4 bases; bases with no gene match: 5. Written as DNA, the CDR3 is TGTGCCAGCAGCACGAGGACAGGGTCTAATGAAAAACTGTTTTTT. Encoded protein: CASSTRTGSNEKLFF.

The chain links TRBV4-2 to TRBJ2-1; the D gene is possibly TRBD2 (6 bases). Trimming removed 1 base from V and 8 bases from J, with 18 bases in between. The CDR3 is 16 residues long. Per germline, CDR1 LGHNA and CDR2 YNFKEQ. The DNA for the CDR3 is TGTGCCAGCAGCCAAGGAGAACTAGCTTCCCCCCATGAGCAGTTCTTC. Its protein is CASSQGELASPHEQFF.

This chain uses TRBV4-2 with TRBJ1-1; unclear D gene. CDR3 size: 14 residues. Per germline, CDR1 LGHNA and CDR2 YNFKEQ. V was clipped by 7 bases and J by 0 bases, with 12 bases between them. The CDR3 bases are TGTGCCAGCACCAACACGGGATTGAACACTGAAGCTTTCTTT. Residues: CASTNTGLNTEAFF.

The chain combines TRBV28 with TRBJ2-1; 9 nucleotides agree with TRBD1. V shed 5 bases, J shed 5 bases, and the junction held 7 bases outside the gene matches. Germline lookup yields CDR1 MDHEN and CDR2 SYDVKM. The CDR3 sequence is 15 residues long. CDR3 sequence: CASSIGTGTHNEQFF. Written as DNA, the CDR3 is TGTGCCAGCAGTATTGGGACAGGGACTCACAATGAGCAGTTCTTC.

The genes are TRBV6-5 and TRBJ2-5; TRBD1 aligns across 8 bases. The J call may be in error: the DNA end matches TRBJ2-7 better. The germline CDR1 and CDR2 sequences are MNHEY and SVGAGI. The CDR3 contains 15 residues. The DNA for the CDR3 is TGTGCCAGCAGTAAACAGGGGGTGGACGGCTACGAGCAGTACTTC. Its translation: CASSKQGVDGYEQYF.

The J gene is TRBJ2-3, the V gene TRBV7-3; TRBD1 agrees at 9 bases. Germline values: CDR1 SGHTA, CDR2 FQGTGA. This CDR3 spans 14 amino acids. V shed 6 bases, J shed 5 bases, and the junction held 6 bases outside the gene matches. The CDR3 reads CASSRTGEGDTQYF. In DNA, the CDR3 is TGTGCCAGCAGTCGGACAGGGGAGGGAGATACGCAGTATTTT. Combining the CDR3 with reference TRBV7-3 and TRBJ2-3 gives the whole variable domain GAGVSQTPSNKVTEKGKYVELRCDPISGHTALYWYRQSLGQGPEFLIYFQGTGAADDSGLPNDRFFAVRPEGSVSTLKIQRTERGDSAVYLCASSRTGEGDTQYFGPGTRLTVL.

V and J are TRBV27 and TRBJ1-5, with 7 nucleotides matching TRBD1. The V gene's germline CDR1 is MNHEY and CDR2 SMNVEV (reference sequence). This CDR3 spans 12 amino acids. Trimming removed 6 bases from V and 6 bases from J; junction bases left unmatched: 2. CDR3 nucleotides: TGTGCCAGCAGCCAGGGGGGTCAGCCCCAGCATTTT. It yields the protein CASSQGGQPQHF.